This entry is about one T cell receptor (beta chain). Its cognate antigen is unknown. These data come from a study of T cell responses to AZD1222 COVID-19 vaccine. Study-wide results and limits: Regions 160-218 and 743-854 held dominance among vaccine-associated CD4 TCRs, which spanned spike. Donors skewed white British and female; clonal diversity was possibly underestimated. Among spike-specific TCRs, nearly half reportedly target unmutated variant regions.

The data were produced by immunoSEQ multiplex PCR, yet TCRdb's version contains in-frame clones alone and is incomplete. The sample shows roughly 150,000 clones, around 90% of them seen only once. The sequence was obtained from an adult who received the AZD1222 COVID-19 vaccine. This specimen consisted of peripheral blood, obtained 28 days after the second AZD1222 dose.

The CDR3 loop reads CASSAQRDETQYF. The CDR3 bases are TGTGCCAGTAGTGCACAGAGGGACGAGACCCAGTACTTC. V and J are TRBV19 and TRBJ2-5; D may match TRBD1 or TRBD2 (5 bases each). Germline CDR1 is LNHDA and CDR2 is SQIVND (reference sequence). V was cut by 5 bases and J by 5 bases, with 12 bases left in between. This CDR3 has 13 residues.